The rows below give T cell receptor beta chains drawn from one sample of a study of blood T cell repertoires in COVID-19. Method: immunoSEQ multiplex PCR; TCRdb's copy keeps in-frame clones and lacks some. This table has around 40,000 clones, roughly 86% appearing once. Input material: peripheral blood. The source is a human donor in a cohort sampled during active COVID-19. CDR3s include the opening cysteine and the closing phenylalanine or tryptophan. Each record gives: clone size, J gene, D gene, V gene, CDR3 DNA, CDR3 protein. The D gene is left open where the match is weak. Clone size is not always given. Where it is, it says once, few, many or a class for expanded clones.

>NA|TRBJ2-7|NA|TRBV6-5
TGTGCCAGCAGTTACGACAGTTCCTACGAGCAGTACTTC
CASSYDSSYEQYF
>NA|TRBJ1-1|NA|TRBV12-5
TGTGCTAGTGGTTTGGTATTGGCGGCAGAAGCTTTCTTT
CASGLVLAAEAFF
>NA|TRBJ1-1|TRBD1|TRBV10-3
TGTGCCATCAGTGCTGGGACAGGGGGGACGAACACTGAAGCTTTCTTT
CAISAGTGGTNTEAFF
>NA|TRBJ2-3|TRBD1|TRBV30
TGTGCCTGGAGTTACAGGGGAACAGATACGCAGTATTTT
CAWSYRGTDTQYF
>NA|TRBJ2-5|NA|TRBV6-2/TRBV6-3
TGTGCCAGCAGCCGAGACAGTGAAGAGACCCAGTACTTC
CASSRDSEETQYF
>NA|TRBJ1-6|NA|TRBV7-2
TGTGCCAGCAGCCCGGCCACGGGGGGTTGGAATTCACCCCTCCACTTT
CASSPATGGWNSPLHF
>NA|TRBJ2-2|NA|TRBV6-5
TGTGCCAGCAGTCACGAAAATACTAGGACCGGGGAGCTGTTTTTT
CASSHENTRTGELFF
>few|TRBJ1-5|NA|TRBV6-1
TGTGCCAGCAGTGTTCTGTGGGGCAGCAGTAGCAATCAGCCCCAGCATTTT
CASSVLWGSSSNQPQHF
>NA|TRBJ2-1|TRBD2|TRBV12-3/TRBV12-4
TGTGCCAGCAGTCGGGCGGGGGTGTATGAGCAGTTCTTC
CASSRAGVYEQFF
>NA|TRBJ1-5|TRBD1|TRBV6-5
TGTGCCAGCAGATCCGGGACAGGGACGTTCAACCCCCAGCATTTT
CASRSGTGTFNPQHF
>NA|TRBJ2-3|TRBD2|TRBV5-1
TGCGCCAGCAGCCGAATTCTGGCGGGGGGCACAGATACGCAGTATTTT
CASSRILAGGTDTQYF
>NA|TRBJ2-7|NA|TRBV6-5
TGTGCCAGCAGCCCCCGCGGACAGCCCTCCTACGAGCAGTACTTC
CASSPRGQPSYEQYF
>NA|TRBJ2-3|NA|TRBV13
TGTGCCAGCAGCGCAGACAGGCAAGCGCAGTATTTT
CASSADRQAQYF